The rows below give T cell receptor beta chains drawn from one sample of a study of response to subunit inactivated influenza vaccine. TCRdb re-analysed the RT-PCR reads in MiXCR, keeping a single row per CDR3 protein. The sample includes around 530,000 distinct CDR3 sequences, 16% seen only once; the top ten take approximately 3%. The material was CD4+ T cells sorted from PBMCs, obtained roughly 24 months after vaccination. The receptor source for this set is a man aged 50 to 69 who received an inactivated influenza vaccine. Each CDR3 is given with its conserved first and last residue. The D gene is left open where the match is weak. Size is stated for part of the rows, as once, few or many counts, or as a class when the clone is expanded.

v_call	clone_size	cdr3_length	d_call	j_call	cdr3_nt	cdr3_aa
TRBV7-8	-	16	-	TRBJ2-2	TGTGCCAGCGGACCGACAGGAGGGCGTGGCACCGGGGAGCTGTTTTTT	CASGPTGGRGTGELFF
TRBV27	few	16	TRBD2	TRBJ2-3	TGTGCCAGCAGGACGAGGACTAGCGGGGGCTCAGATACGCAGTATTTT	CASRTRTSGGSDTQYF
TRBV4-1	few	14	-	TRBJ2-7	TGCGCCAGCAGCCGGCAAACAACGGACTACGAGCAGTACTTC	CASSRQTTDYEQYF
TRBV9	few	14	TRBD1	TRBJ1-1	TGTGCCAGCAGCGCCCGGACAGGAGACACTGAAGCTTTCTTT	CASSARTGDTEAFF
TRBV6-2/TRBV6-3	few	16	-	TRBJ2-7	TGTGCCAGCAGTTGGGGCCTCGCGGGTCGAGCTTTTGAGCAGTACTTC	CASSWGLAGRAFEQYF
TRBV12-3/TRBV12-4	-	13	-	TRBJ1-4	TGTGCCAGCAACCTCCGGGACAACGAAAAACTGTTTTTT	CASNLRDNEKLFF
TRBV4-1	few	17	-	TRBJ1-4	TGCGCCAGCAGCCAAGTCTTGATCCGTAGGACTAATGAAAAACTGTTTTTT	CASSQVLIRRTNEKLFF
TRBV28	-	23	-	TRBJ2-1	TGTGCCAGCAGTTCCCCCCCGGGGGGCCGGGGCAGAGGGGTGACCGTGTCCTACAATGAGCAGTTCTTC	CASSSPPGGRGRGVTVSYNEQFF
TRBV24-1	few	16	-	TRBJ2-1	TGTGCCACCAGTGATGCCCGACTAGGGGCACTCAGTGAGCAGTTCTTC	CATSDARLGALSEQFF
TRBV7-3	few	15	-	TRBJ2-5	TGTGCCAGCAGCGAAAATACTGCCGGGCAAGAGACCCAGTACTTC	CASSENTAGQETQYF
TRBV7-2	many	15	TRBD2	TRBJ2-3	TGTGCCAGCACCCAAGCGGGAGCGAGAGGTGATACGCAGTATTTT	CASTQAGARGDTQYF
TRBV20-1	many	15	-	TRBJ2-7	TGCAGTGCTAGCCGTCCAGGGCTACCCCCCTACGAGCAGTACTTC	CSASRPGLPPYEQYF
TRBV20-1	-	10	-	TRBJ2-1	TGCAGTGGGCTGTACAATGAGCAGTTCTTC	CSGLYNEQFF
TRBV5-1	many	14	-	TRBJ1-2	TGCGCCAGCAGCTTGGGAGACAGAAGCTATGGCTACACCTTC	CASSLGDRSYGYTF
TRBV5-1	-	16	-	TRBJ2-1	TGCGCCAGCAGCGGTAAGCGAGCGGGTTCTTACAATGAGCAGTTCTTC	CASSGKRAGSYNEQFF
TRBV6-2/TRBV6-3	-	16	-	TRBJ2-7	TGTGCCAGCAGTTACGGGGAGGGGGCTTGGAACTATGAGCAGTACTTC	CASSYGEGAWNYEQYF
TRBV11-2	large	13	-	TRBJ1-5	TGTGCCAGCAGCCAGGACATGAATCAGCCCCAGCATTTT	CASSQDMNQPQHF
TRBV28	-	19	TRBD2	TRBJ2-1	TGTGCCAGCCATACACCGGGGCTAGCGGGACGACGCTCCTACAATGAGCAGTTCTTC	CASHTPGLAGRRSYNEQFF
TRBV28	few	14	-	TRBJ2-4	TGTGCCAGCAGTTTATATCCCACGGGGAACATTCAGTACTTC	CASSLYPTGNIQYF
TRBV28	-	15	TRBD2	TRBJ2-5	TGTGCCAGCAGTCGGACTAGCGGGGCCCCACCATCCCAGTACTTC	CASSRTSGAPPSQYF
TRBV10-3	-	14	TRBD1	TRBJ2-2	TGTGCCACAAGCCGGGACAGCGGCGCCGGGGAGCTGTTTTTT	CATSRDSGAGELFF
TRBV10-3	-	14	TRBD1	TRBJ2-5	TGTGCCATCAGGGGACAGGGGGTGGGAGAGACCCAGTACTTC	CAIRGQGVGETQYF
TRBV29-1	-	13	-	TRBJ1-1	TGCAGCGCCCGATCCAGGGGTGACACTGAAGCTTTCTTT	CSARSRGDTEAFF